The 4 T cell receptor beta chains listed next were all sequenced from one sample in a study of regulatory T cells in long-lasting Graves disease. Building of the TCR beta libraries involved iRepertoire HTBI primers and Arm-PCR of CDR3 regions. From the multiplex PCR reads, TCRdb called clonotypes with MiXCR, one entry per CDR3 protein. The table includes about 420,000 distinct CDR3 sequences, roughly a quarter detected once. Time point reported: persistent/refractory GD, antithyroid drugs over 5 years with positive TRAb. RNA from PBMCs was the source of the TCR library. The starting material was peripheral blood mononuclear cells (PBMCs), obtained when the disease was refractory, from a patient treated with antithyroid drugs. The receptors shown here come from a female donor with Graves disease.

This clonotype was observed a handful of times. One end of the junction varies from germline; a read error may be responsible. The genes are TRBV28 and TRBJ2-2, with D possibly being TRBD1 (5 bases). Germline V CDR1 and CDR2: MDHEN, SYDVKM. This CDR3 region has 15 residues. CDR3 sequence (DNA): TGTGCCAGCAATTTAATCCAGGGCAACACCGGGGAGCTGTTTTTT. It codes for CASNLIQGNTGELFF.

This clonotype was detected many times. The CDR3 spells CASSLPPGQALGETQYF. In DNA, the CDR3 is TGTGCCAGCAGTTTACCTCCGGGACAGGCTCTTGGGGAGACCCAGTACTTC. The rearrangement joins TRBV28 to TRBJ2-5, with TRBD1 identical over 8 bases. Germline-derived CDR1 and CDR2 are MDHEN and SYDVKM. J lost 5 bases, V lost 2 bases, and 13 bases had no gene match. The CDR3 runs to 17 residues.

The CDR3 reads CSVRGTNQETQYF. CDR3 sequence (DNA): TGCAGCGTTCGAGGGACTAACCAAGAGACCCAGTACTTC. The chain joins TRBV29-1 to TRBJ2-5; TRBD2 matches at 7 bases. From germline, CDR1 is SQVTM and CDR2 ANQGSEA. Unmatched junction bases numbered 3, after V lost 5 bases and J lost 0 bases. The CDR3 has 13 amino acids. The whole variable domain, remainder taken from reference TRBV29-1 and TRBJ2-5, is SAVISQKPSRDICQRGTSLTIQCQVDSQVTMMFWYRQQPGQSLTLIATANQGSEATYESGFVIDKFPISRPNLTFSTLTVSNMSPEDSSIYLCSVRGTNQETQYFGPGTRLLVL.

This clonotype was observed a handful of times. V is TRBV29-1 and J is TRBJ1-1; 12 bases are shared with TRBD1. The trim removed 6 bases at V and 3 bases at J, leaving 8 bases unmatched. The germline V gene encodes CDR1 SQVTM and CDR2 ANQGSEA. CDR3 length equals 15 residues. This CDR3 reads CSVRDRGRWDTEAFF. The CDR3 DNA reads TGCAGCGTCCGGGACAGGGGGCGCTGGGACACTGAAGCTTTCTTT.